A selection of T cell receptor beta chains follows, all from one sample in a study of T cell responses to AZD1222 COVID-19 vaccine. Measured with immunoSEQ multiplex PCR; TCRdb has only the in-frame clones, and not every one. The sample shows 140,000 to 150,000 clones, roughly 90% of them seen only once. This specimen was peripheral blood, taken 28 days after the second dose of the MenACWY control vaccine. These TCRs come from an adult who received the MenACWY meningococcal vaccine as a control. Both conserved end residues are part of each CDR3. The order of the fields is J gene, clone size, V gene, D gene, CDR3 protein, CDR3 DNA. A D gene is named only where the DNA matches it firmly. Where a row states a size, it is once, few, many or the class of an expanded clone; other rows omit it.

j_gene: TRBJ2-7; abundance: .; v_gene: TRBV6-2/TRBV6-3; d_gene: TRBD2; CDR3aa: CASSYSRENSYEQYF; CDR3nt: TGTGCCAGCAGTTACTCGCGGGAGAACTCCTACGAGCAGTACTTC
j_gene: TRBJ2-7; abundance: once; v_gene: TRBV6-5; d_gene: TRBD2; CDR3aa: CASRLASGSNYEQYF; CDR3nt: TGTGCCAGCAGGCTGGCTAGCGGGAGCAACTACGAGCAGTACTTC
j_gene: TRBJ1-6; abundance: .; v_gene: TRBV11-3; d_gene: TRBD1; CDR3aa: CASSSWVTGGISPLHF; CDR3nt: TGTGCCAGCAGCTCCTGGGTGACAGGGGGCATTTCACCCCTCCACTTT
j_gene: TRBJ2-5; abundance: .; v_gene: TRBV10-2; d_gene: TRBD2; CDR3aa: CASKLAGEGETQYF; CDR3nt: TGCGCCAGCAAGCTAGCGGGAGAGGGCGAGACCCAGTACTTC
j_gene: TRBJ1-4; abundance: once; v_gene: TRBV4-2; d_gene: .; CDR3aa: CASSQDRGITNEKLFF; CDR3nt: TGTGCCAGCAGCCAAGATCGGGGCATCACTAATGAAAAACTGTTTTTT
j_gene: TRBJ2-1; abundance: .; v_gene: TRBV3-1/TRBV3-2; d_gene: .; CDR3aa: CASSQRVHEQFF; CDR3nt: TGTGCCAGCAGCCAAAGGGTGCATGAGCAGTTCTTC
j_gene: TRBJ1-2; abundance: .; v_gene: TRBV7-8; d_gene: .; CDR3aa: CASSYRQSYGYTF; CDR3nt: TGTGCCAGCAGCTACCGACAAAGCTATGGCTACACCTTC
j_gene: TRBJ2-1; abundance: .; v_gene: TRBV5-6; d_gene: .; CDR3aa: CASRPTGHRNEQFF; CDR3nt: TGTGCCAGCAGGCCCACAGGGCACCGCAATGAGCAGTTCTTC
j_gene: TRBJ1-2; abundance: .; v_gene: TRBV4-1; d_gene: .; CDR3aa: CASSQDQGRGGYTF; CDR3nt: TGCGCCAGCAGCCAAGATCAGGGGCGGGGTGGCTACACCTTC
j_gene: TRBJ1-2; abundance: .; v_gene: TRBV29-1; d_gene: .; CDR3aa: CSVGRVPPDYGYTF; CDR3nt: TGCAGCGTTGGCCGGGTCCCTCCGGACTATGGCTACACCTTC
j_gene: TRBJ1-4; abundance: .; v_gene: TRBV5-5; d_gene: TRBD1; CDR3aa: CASSWTGGNEKLFF; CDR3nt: TGTGCCAGCAGTTGGACAGGGGGCAATGAAAAACTGTTTTTT
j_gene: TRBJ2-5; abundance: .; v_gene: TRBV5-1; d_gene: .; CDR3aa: CASSLGSQETQYF; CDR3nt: TGCGCCAGCAGCTTGGGCAGCCAAGAGACCCAGTACTTC
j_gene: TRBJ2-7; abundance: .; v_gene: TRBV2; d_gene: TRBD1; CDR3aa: CASSDGTGLREQYF; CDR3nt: TGTGCCAGCAGCGATGGGACAGGGTTACGCGAGCAGTACTTC
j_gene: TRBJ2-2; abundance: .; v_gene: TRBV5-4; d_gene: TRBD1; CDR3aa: CASSPGTAINTGELFF; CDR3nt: TGTGCCAGCAGCCCTGGGACAGCCATTAACACCGGGGAGCTGTTTTTT
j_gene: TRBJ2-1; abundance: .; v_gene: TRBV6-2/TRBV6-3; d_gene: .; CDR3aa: CASSLRAGRYNEQFF; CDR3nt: TGTGCCAGCAGTTTAAGGGCCGGACGTTACAATGAGCAGTTCTTC
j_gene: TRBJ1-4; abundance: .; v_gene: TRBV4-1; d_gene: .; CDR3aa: CASSQELGRTTNEKLFF; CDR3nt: TGCGCCAGCAGCCAAGAGTTGGGACGAACAACTAATGAAAAACTGTTTTTT
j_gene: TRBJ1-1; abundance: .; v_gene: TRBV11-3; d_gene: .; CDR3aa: CASSLGVTENTEAFF; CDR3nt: TGTGCCAGCAGCTTAGGAGTTACAGAGAACACTGAAGCTTTCTTT